One sample yielded the 15 T cell receptor beta chains listed below, sequenced in a study of OX40 agonist ivuxolimab in advanced cancers. Measured with immunoSEQ multiplex PCR; TCRdb has only the in-frame clones, and not every one. The top ten hold roughly 18% of the sample, which has 40,000 or so clones, approximately 91% seen once. Source: CD4+ or CD8+ T cells sorted from blood, taken in a trial of the OX40 agonist ivuxolimab. The receptors stem from an adult with an advanced solid tumor such as melanoma, head and neck, liver or kidney cancer.

The rearrangement uses TRBV30 and TRBJ2-3; 13 nucleotides match TRBD2. V gave up 0 bases and J gave up 1 base; unmatched junction bases: 10. This CDR3 is built from 19 residues. CDR1 and CDR2 from the germline V gene are GTSNPN and SVGIG (reference sequence). CDR3 bases: TGTGCCTGGAGTGTACAACTAGCGGGGGGGCTGGTGGGCACAGATACGCAGTATTTT. The encoded protein is CAWSVQLAGGLVGTDTQYF.

By frequency in the sample, this clone is medium-sized (0.01 to 0.1%). The chain recombines TRBV2 with TRBJ1-1, with 11 positions matching TRBD1. CDR1 is SNHLY and CDR2 is FYNNEI in the germline V gene. This CDR3 spans 14 amino acids. V dropped 6 bases and J dropped 7; count of bases not matched to a gene: 7. The chain's CDR3 is CASRSGQGAFEAFF. The CDR3 DNA follows: TGTGCCAGCAGATCTGGACAGGGGGCTTTTGAAGCTTTCTTT.

This chain connects TRBV2 to TRBJ2-5; TRBD2 matches 9 bases. The CDR3 has 16 residues. V lost 2 bases and J lost 1; bases outside the gene matches: 5. Germline loops: CDR1 SNHLY, CDR2 FYNNEI. This CDR3 is CASSESVAGAQETQYF. The CDR3 coding sequence is TGTGCCAGCAGTGAATCGGTAGCGGGGGCCCAAGAGACCCAGTACTTC.

This chain joins TRBV12-5 and TRBJ1-2; TRBD1 aligns across 9 bases. The germline V gene encodes CDR1 LGHNT and CDR2 FRNRAP. The CDR3 length is 14 residues. After removal of 6 bases from V and 4 bases from J, the junction contained 6 bases not matched to a gene. The CDR3 DNA reads TGTGCTAGTGGCTATACAGGGGGCAGCTATGGCTACACCTTC. It specifies CASGYTGGSYGYTF.

V is TRBV9 and J is TRBJ2-5, with 7 bases matching TRBD1. V gave up 3 bases and J gave up 5 bases; unmatched junction bases: 10. The CDR3 spans 15 residues. CDR1 is SGDLS, CDR2 YYNGEE, per germline. The CDR3 sequence: CASSAHRDRRETQYF. CDR3 nucleotide sequence: TGTGCCAGCAGCGCCCACCGGGACAGACGGGAGACCCAGTACTTC.

In its sample, this clone was seen a few times. The chain employs TRBV4-1 and TRBJ1-2; D is unresolved. The V end lost 0 bases, the J end lost 8 bases, and 7 bases lay between the germline ends. CDR1 MGHRA and CDR2 YSYEKL come from the germline V gene. The CDR3 runs to 12 residues. DNA for the CDR3: TGCGCCAGCAGCCAAGATTTGGTGGGCTACACCTTC. It is translated as CASSQDLVGYTF.

The chain recombines TRBV6-5 with TRBJ1-1, with D possibly matching TRBD1 (6 bases). Between the trimmed V and J ends, which lost 4 bases and 4 bases, there was a span of 10 bases. Germline CDR1 and CDR2: MNHEY and SVGAGI. CDR3 size: 13 residues. DNA of the CDR3: TGTGCCAGCAGTTCAGGGGTTGGCACTGAAGCTTTCTTT. The encoded protein is CASSSGVGTEAFF.

The rearrangement links TRBV7-8 to TRBJ2-3; TRBD2 agrees at 13 bases. CDR1 and CDR2 (germline): SGHVS, FQNEAQ. J gave up 4 bases and V 4 bases, and 20 bases lay outside the gene matches. CDR3 length equals 21 residues. CDR3 region: CASSSPWTSGGPRGLADTQYF. The CDR3 region has the DNA TGTGCCAGCAGCTCCCCTTGGACTAGCGGGGGTCCCCGGGGTCTGGCAGATACGCAGTATTTT. The full variable domain, with the rest looked up from reference TRBV7-8 and TRBJ2-3, is GAGVSQSPRYKVAKRGQDVALRCDPISGHVSLFWYQQALGQGPEFLTYFQNEAQLDKSGLPSDRFFAERPEGSVSTLKIQRTQQEDSAVYLCASSSPWTSGGPRGLADTQYFGPGTRLTVL.

This clone appeared a single time. The CDR3 loop is CSVYGVGVPEAFF. CDR3 nucleotide sequence: TGCAGCGTGTACGGCGTGGGGGTGCCTGAAGCTTTCTTT. The chain joins TRBV29-1 to TRBJ1-1; tentatively, D is TRBD1 (5 bases). The CDR3 consists of 13 residues. The germline V gene has CDR1 SQVTM and CDR2 ANQGSEA. V shed 6 bases and J shed 6 bases, with 17 bases lying between them. Drawing the rest from reference TRBV29-1 and TRBJ1-1, the complete variable domain is SAVISQKPSRDICQRGTSLTIQCQVDSQVTMMFWYRQQPGQSLTLIATANQGSEATYESGFVIDKFPISRPNLTFSTLTVSNMSPEDSSIYLCSVYGVGVPEAFFGQGTRLTVV.

The CDR3 spells CASSLSGPPMNTEAFF. CDR3 coding DNA: TGTGCCAGCAGTTTATCTGGTCCTCCTATGAACACTGAAGCTTTCTTT. This sequence joins TRBV27 and TRBJ1-1; D is unclear. Germline V gene lookup returns CDR1 MNHEY and CDR2 SMNVEV (reference sequence). Deletions cut 0 bases from V and 0 bases from J, with 11 bases between. The CDR3 consists of 16 residues.

This sequence joins TRBV7-9 and TRBJ2-5; D is unclear. The CDR3 has 12 amino acids. Germline V lookup: CDR1 SEHNR, CDR2 FQNEAQ (reference sequence). V was cut by 8 bases and J by 2 bases, with 9 bases left in between. The CDR3 is CASEGLQETQYF. The CDR3 DNA reads TGTGCCAGCGAAGGGCTACAAGAGACCCAGTACTTC.

The chain combines TRBV30 with TRBJ2-3; 8 nucleotides agree with TRBD1. V was clipped by 5 bases and J by 1 base; unmatched bases: 8. CDR1 and CDR2 (germline): GTSNPN, SVGIG (reference sequence). The CDR3 runs to 15 residues. The CDR3 is CAWGALDRGTDTQYF. CDR3 sequence (DNA): TGTGCCTGGGGTGCCCTGGACAGGGGCACAGATACGCAGTATTTT. The entire variable domain, with the rest obtained from reference TRBV30 and TRBJ2-3, is as follows: SQTIHQWPATLVQPVGSPLSLECTVEGTSNPNLYWYRQAAGRGLQLLFYSVGIGQISSEVPQNLSASRPQDRQFILSSKKLLLSDSGFYLCAWGALDRGTDTQYFGPGTRLTVL.

A remark on this clone: Within the sample, other DNA sequences also encode this same CDR3. CDR3 sequence (DNA): TGTGCCAGCAGTTACTCGGGTGGGACTGAAGCTTTCTTT. Translation gives CASSYSGGTEAFF. The V and J genes are TRBV6-5 and TRBJ1-1; D remains unclear. The CDR3 is made up of 13 amino acids. Trimming removed 0 bases from V and 5 bases from J, with 7 bases in between. Germline CDR1 and CDR2: MNHEY and SVGAGI.

CDR3 sequence (DNA): TGTGCCAGCAGCTTAGAGGGGGGGTACGAGCAGTACGTC. This sequence encodes CASSLEGGYEQYV. J is TRBJ2-7 and V is TRBV7-9; tentatively, D is TRBD2 (7 bases). The V and J ends lost 1 base and 4 bases respectively, with 8 bases between them. The CDR3 is 13 amino acids. Germline V CDR1 and CDR2: SEHNR, FQNEAQ (reference sequence).

Comments on this clone: The junction differs from germline at one of its ends, possibly a read error. V and J are TRBV5-1 and TRBJ2-2; 13 bases are a match to TRBD2. The CDR3 extends over 16 amino acids. Germline CDR1 reads SGHRS; CDR2 reads YFSETQ. Written as DNA, the CDR3 is TGCGCCAGCAGCCCGGGACTAGCGGGGAACACCGAGGAGCTGTTTTTT. Its protein is CASSPGLAGNTEELFF.